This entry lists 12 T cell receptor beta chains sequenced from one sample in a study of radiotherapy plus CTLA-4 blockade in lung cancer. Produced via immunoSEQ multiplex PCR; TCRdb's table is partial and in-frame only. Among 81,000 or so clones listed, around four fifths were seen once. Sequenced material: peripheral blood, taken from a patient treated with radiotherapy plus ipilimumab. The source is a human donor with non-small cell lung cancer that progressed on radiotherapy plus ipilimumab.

The CDR3 spells CASRSGGNTGELFF. DNA for the CDR3: TGTGCCAGCAGAAGCGGGGGGAACACCGGGGAGCTGTTTTTT. This rearrangement joins TRBV5-8 to TRBJ2-2, with TRBD2 matching over 8 bases. The CDR3 consists of 14 residues. CDR1 is SGHTS and CDR2 is YDEGEE in the germline V gene. With 5 bases clipped from V and 1 base from J, the junction kept 1 base outside the gene matches. Based on the CDR3 plus reference TRBV5-8 and TRBJ2-2, the full variable domain is EAGVTQSPTHLIKTRGQQATLRCSPISGHTSVYWYQQALGLGLQFLLWYDEGEERNRGNFPPRFSGRQFPNYSSELNVNALELEDSALYLCASRSGGNTGELFFGEGSRLTVL.

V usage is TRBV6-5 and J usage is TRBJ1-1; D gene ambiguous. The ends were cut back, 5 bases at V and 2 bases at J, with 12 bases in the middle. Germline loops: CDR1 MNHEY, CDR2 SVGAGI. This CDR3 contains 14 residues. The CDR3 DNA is TGTGCCAGCAGTATGATTCAGGCCAACACTGAAGCTTTCTTT. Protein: CASSMIQANTEAFF.

The CDR3 region is CASSQEEGATMKKLFF. In DNA form, the CDR3 reads TGCGCCAGCAGCCAAGAAGAAGGAGCCACAATGAAAAAACTGTTTTTT. The genes are TRBV4-1 and TRBJ1-4, with D uncertain. Trimming took 0 bases from V and 9 from J, leaving 17 bases between them. This CDR3 comprises 16 residues. Germline V gene lookup returns CDR1 MGHRA and CDR2 YSYEKL.

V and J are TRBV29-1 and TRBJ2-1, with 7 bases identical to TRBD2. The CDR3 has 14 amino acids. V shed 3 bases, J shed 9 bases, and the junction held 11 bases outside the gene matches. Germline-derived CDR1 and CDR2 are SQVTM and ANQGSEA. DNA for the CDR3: TGCAGCGTTGAGCCCCCGACGGGGAGGGTTGAGCAGTTCTTC. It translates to CSVEPPTGRVEQFF.

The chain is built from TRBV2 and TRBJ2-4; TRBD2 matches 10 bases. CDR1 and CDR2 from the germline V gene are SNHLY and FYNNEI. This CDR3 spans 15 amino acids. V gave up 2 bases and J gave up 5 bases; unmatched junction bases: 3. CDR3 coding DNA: TGTGCCAGCAGTGAACTAGCGGGAGTCGAAAACATTCAGTACTTC. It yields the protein CASSELAGVENIQYF.

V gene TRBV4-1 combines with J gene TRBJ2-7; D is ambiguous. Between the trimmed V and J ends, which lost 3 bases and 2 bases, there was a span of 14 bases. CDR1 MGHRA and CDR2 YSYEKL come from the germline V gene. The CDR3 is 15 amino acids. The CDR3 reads CASSQARALTYEQYF. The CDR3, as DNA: TGCGCCAGCAGCCAGGCCCGGGCCCTCACCTACGAGCAGTACTTC.

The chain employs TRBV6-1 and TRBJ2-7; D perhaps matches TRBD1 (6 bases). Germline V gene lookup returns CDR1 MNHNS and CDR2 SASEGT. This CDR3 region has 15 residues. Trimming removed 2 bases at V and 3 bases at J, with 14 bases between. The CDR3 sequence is CASSEKNHRDYEQYF. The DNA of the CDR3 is TGTGCCAGCAGTGAAAAGAATCACAGGGACTACGAGCAGTACTTC.

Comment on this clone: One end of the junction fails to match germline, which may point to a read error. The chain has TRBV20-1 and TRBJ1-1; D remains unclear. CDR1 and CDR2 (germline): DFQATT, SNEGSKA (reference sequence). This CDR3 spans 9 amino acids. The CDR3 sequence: CRSYPEAFF. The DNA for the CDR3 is TGCAGATCCTATCCTGAGGCTTTCTTT.

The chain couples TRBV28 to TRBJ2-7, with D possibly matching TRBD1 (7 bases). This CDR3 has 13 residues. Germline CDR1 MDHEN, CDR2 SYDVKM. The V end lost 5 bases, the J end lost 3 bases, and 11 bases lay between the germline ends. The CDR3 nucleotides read TGTGCCAGCAGTCCAGGGGGGTTCTACGAGCAGTACTTC. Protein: CASSPGGFYEQYF.

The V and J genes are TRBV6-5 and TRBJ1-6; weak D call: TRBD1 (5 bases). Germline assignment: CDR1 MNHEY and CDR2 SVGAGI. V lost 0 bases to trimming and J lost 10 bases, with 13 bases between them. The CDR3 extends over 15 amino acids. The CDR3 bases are TGTGCCAGCAGTTACTCACGGGGGGGAAGGTCACCCCTCCACTTT. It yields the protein CASSYSRGGRSPLHF.

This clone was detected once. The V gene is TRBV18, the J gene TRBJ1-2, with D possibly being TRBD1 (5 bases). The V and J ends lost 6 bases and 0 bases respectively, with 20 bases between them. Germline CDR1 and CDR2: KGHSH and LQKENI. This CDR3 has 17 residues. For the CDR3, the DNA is TGTGCCAGCTCGTCCAATCTAGGGGCCACCACTAACTATGGCTACACCTTC. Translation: CASSSNLGATTNYGYTF.

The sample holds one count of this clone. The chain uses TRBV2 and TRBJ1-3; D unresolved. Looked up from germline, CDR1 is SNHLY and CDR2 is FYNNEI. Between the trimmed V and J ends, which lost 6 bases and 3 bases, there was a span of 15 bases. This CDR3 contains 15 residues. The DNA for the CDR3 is TGTGCCAGCAGGCCTCGGGAGAGGAGTGGAAACACCATATATTTT. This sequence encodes CASRPRERSGNTIYF.